The entry that follows covers one T cell receptor (beta chain) sequence. Its antigen is unknown. This entry is derived from a study of graft-versus-host responses after intestinal transplantation. At the level of the study: Among the recipients, transplants were multivisceral, liver-intestinal, or isolated intestinal. Study-level points and caveats: Subjects displaying graft-donor T cell macrochimerism possessed elevated graft-versus-host to host-versus-graft clonal ratios inside allografts. The highest levels of circulating GvH clones went along with early declines in HvG clones after transplant.

Germline values: CDR1 SGHVS, CDR2 FQNEAQ. V lost 5 bases to trimming and J lost 7 bases, with 25 bases between them. CDR3 size: 17 residues. Some clones are missing from TCRdb's copy, which holds only in-frame ones; the method was immunoSEQ multiplex PCR. The table records about 90,000 clones, approximately 78% of them present only once. The sequenced sample was unstimulated CD4+ T cells sorted from spleen or lymph node cells, obtained before intestinal transplant. The V and J genes are TRBV7-8 and TRBJ2-3, with D possibly matching TRBD2 (6 bases). This TCR was sampled from a human donor who received an intestinal transplant. The CDR3 loop reads CASSPRDGAGPRYTQYF. CDR3 coding DNA: TGTGCCAGCAGCCCGAGAGATGGAGCGGGCCCACGGTATACGCAGTATTTT.